Sequencing of this TCR beta chain was carried out in a study of T cell responses to AZD1222 COVID-19 vaccine. General study points: Among spike-specific TCRs, nearly half reportedly target unmutated variant regions. Baseline seropositivity characterized only a handful of AZD1222 recipients. Repertoires were obtained only post-peak T cell response. Among the donors, most were white British and more were female, and clonal diversity was possibly underestimated.

The assay was immunoSEQ multiplex PCR, and TCRdb's table has in-frame clones only and misses some. The table has about 160,000 clones, around 90% seen once. This CDR3 is 13 amino acids long. V shed 3 bases, J shed 11 bases, and the junction held 2 bases outside the gene matches. Concerning this clone itself: Its antigen is undetermined.

The chain couples TRBV12-3 or TRBV12-4 to TRBJ1-4; 11 bases match TRBD1. The sequenced sample was peripheral blood, obtained 28 days after the second AZD1222 dose. The TCR originated in an adult who received the AZD1222 COVID-19 vaccine. DNA for the CDR3: TGTGCCAGCAGTTTGTGGGACAGGGGGAAACTGTTTTTT. Its translation is CASSLWDRGKLFF.